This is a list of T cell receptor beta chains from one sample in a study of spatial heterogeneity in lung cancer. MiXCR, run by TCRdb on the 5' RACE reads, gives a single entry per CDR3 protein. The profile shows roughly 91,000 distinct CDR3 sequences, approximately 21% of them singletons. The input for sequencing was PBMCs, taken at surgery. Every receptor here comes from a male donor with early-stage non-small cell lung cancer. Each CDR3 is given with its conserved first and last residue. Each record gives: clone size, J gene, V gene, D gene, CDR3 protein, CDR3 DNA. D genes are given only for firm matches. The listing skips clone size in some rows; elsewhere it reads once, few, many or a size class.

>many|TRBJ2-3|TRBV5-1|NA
CASSHSAGIATDTQYF
TGCGCCAGCAGCCACTCAGCCGGGATTGCCACAGATACGCAGTATTTT
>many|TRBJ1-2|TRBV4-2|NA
CASSPESRNYGYTF
TGTGCCAGCAGCCCAGAGAGCAGAAACTATGGCTACACCTTC
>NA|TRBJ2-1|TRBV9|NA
CASSVASGPYNEQFF
TGTGCCAGCAGCGTAGCTTCGGGCCCTTACAATGAGCAGTTCTTC
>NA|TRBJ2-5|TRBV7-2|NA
CASTRGDQETQYF
TGTGCCAGCACCAGAGGGGACCAAGAGACCCAGTACTTC
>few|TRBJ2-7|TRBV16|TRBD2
CASTGTSSYEQYF
TGTGCCAGCACCGGGACTAGCTCCTACGAGCAGTACTTC
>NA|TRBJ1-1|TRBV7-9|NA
CASSLKAGSNTEAFF
TGTGCCAGCAGCTTAAAGGCGGGATCGAACACTGAAGCTTTCTTT
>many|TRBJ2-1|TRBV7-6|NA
CASSSKRATYNEQFF
TGTGCCAGCAGCTCCAAACGGGCGACGTACAATGAGCAGTTCTTC
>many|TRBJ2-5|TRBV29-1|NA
CSVEEDYAPQETQYF
TGCAGCGTTGAAGAAGACTACGCTCCACAAGAGACCCAGTACTTC
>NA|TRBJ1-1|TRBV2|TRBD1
CASRQGGSQNTEAFF
TGTGCCAGCAGGCAAGGGGGCAGTCAGAACACTGAAGCTTTCTTT
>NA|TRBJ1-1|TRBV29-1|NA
CSVGGGKTEAFF
TGCAGCGTTGGAGGGGGAAAGACTGAAGCTTTCTTT
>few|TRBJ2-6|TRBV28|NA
CASRDPAGANVLTF
TGTGCCAGCAGGGATCCCGCTGGGGCCAACGTCCTGACTTTC
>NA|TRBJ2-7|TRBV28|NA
CASSEGHDEQYF
TGTGCCAGCAGTGAGGGCCATGACGAGCAGTACTTC
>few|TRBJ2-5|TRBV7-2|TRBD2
CASSSHPSGGRGETQYF
TGTGCCAGCAGCTCCCACCCGTCAGGCGGGAGAGGAGAGACCCAGTACTTC
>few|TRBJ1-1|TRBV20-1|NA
CSAARENTEAFF
TGCAGTGCTGCCCGGGAAAACACTGAAGCTTTCTTT
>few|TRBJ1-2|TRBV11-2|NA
CASSLGETAKGYTF
TGTGCCAGCAGCTTAGGAGAGACCGCAAAAGGCTACACCTTC
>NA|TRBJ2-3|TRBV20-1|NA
CSAQRKDTQYF
TGCAGTGCCCAGAGGAAGGATACGCAGTATTTT
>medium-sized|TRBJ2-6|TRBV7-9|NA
CASSIWDTNSGANVLTF
TGTGCCAGCAGCATATGGGACACCAACTCTGGGGCCAACGTCCTGACTTTC
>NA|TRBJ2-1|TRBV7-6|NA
CASSPGPSGNEQFF
TGTGCCAGCAGCCCAGGCCCAAGCGGGAATGAGCAGTTCTTC
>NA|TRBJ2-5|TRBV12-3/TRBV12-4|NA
CASSLGTAEYF
TGTGCCAGCAGTTTAGGGACAGCGGAGTACTTC
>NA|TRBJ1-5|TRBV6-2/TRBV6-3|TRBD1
CASSPTGGHQPQHF
TGTGCCAGCAGTCCTACAGGGGGCCATCAGCCCCAGCATTTT
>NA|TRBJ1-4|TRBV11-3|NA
CASSPRPDGTNEKLFF
TGTGCCAGCAGCCCCAGACCGGACGGAACTAATGAAAAACTGTTTTTT
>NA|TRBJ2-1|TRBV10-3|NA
CAISDLGQYNEQFF
TGTGCCATCAGTGATCTCGGGCAGTACAATGAGCAGTTCTTC
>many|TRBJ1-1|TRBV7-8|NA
CASSPTGNTEAFF
TGTGCCAGCAGCCCTACAGGGAACACTGAAGCTTTCTTT
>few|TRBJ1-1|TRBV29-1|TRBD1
CSAVQGAGTEAFF
TGCAGCGCTGTACAGGGGGCCGGGACTGAAGCTTTCTTT
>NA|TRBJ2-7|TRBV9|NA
CASSVAGGGYEQYF
TGTGCCAGCAGCGTAGCGGGGGGCGGCTACGAGCAGTACTTC
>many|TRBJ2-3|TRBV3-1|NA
CASSQGASHTQYF
TGTGCCAGCAGCCAAGGAGCGTCCCATACGCAGTATTTT